These 11 T cell receptor beta chains share one sample of origin, sequenced in a study of vaccination and CD4 T cells after COVID-19. The study sequenced cultured CD4+ T cell DNA using the Oncomine TCR Beta short-read assay. TCRdb reanalysed the PCR reads using MiXCR and keeps one entry per CDR3 protein. The sample has some 21,000 distinct CDR3 sequences, roughly 34% seen once. Treatment indicated: roughly ten-day PBMC culture with coronavirus spike peptide pools or control peptides (ViraFEST assay). Antigens of these TCRs are unknown. The sample in question was CD4+ T cells from blood, cultured in vitro, obtained before SARS-CoV-2 vaccination. The source is a human donor who had recovered from COVID-19.

The chain carries TRBV5-4 and TRBJ2-1; TRBD2 is a possible D gene (7 bases). Germline V gene lookup returns CDR1 SGHNT and CDR2 YYREEE (reference sequence). V was cut by 9 bases and J by 6 bases, with 19 bases left in between. The CDR3 totals 14 residues. This CDR3 reads CATLKRGGPNEQFF. DNA for the CDR3: TGTGCCACCCTTAAGAGGGGGGGCCCCAATGAGCAGTTCTTC.

The chain couples TRBV7-8 to TRBJ1-1, with 8 bases fitting TRBD1. The germline gives CDR1 SGHVS, CDR2 FQNEAQ. V was clipped by 5 bases and J by 8 bases; unmatched bases: 4. The CDR3 covers 12 residues. This CDR3 is CASSLRGLEAFF. The CDR3, as DNA: TGTGCCAGCAGCCTCAGGGGGCTGGAAGCTTTCTTT.

The chain links TRBV12-3 or TRBV12-4 to TRBJ1-3; tentatively, D is TRBD1 (5 bases). There are 14 residues in the CDR3. V lost 1 base and J 5 bases, leaving 9 bases between the germline ends. The DNA of the CDR3 is TGTGCCAGCAGTTTAGGGGAGGGGAGAAACACCATATATTTT. Its protein is CASSLGEGRNTIYF.

With respect to this clonotype: No conserved phenylalanine or tryptophan ends this CDR3, so it is likely a read error. It is unclear where the CDR3 begins or ends on the DNA, so no DNA is shown, and the CDR3 is as TCRdb lists it. J is TRBJ2-1 and V is TRBV28; the table assigns TRBD1, which was not confirmed against the DNA. The CDR3 contains 11 residues when both ends are counted. Germline V gene data show CDR1 as MDHEN and CDR2 as SYDVKM. The CDR3 protein is CASSFKGPQDL.

The chain combines TRBV20-1 with TRBJ1-4; D call uncertain. Trimming took off 6 bases at V and 0 bases at J, with 8 bases between the two ends. The CDR3 spans 13 residues. Germline V gene sequence: CDR1 DFQATT, CDR2 SNEGSKA (reference sequence). The CDR3 loop reads CSASRATNEKLFF. CDR3 sequence (DNA): TGCAGTGCCAGCCGGGCAACTAATGAAAAACTGTTTTTT.

This clonotype was detected only once. V and J are TRBV29-1 and TRBJ1-2; D not resolved. The ends were cut back, 2 bases at V and 12 bases at J, with 13 bases in the middle. The germline CDR1 and CDR2 sequences are SQVTM and ANQGSEA. This CDR3 has 11 amino acids. The CDR3 DNA reads as TGCAGCGTTGAATTATCGGCTGGGCACACCTTC. This encodes CSVELSAGHTF.

This clonotype has just one count. This chain uses TRBV7-2 with TRBJ2-3; D perhaps matches TRBD1 (5 bases). Germline V gene sequence: CDR1 SGHTA, CDR2 FQGNSA. The V gene lost 3 bases and the J gene lost 0 bases, with 7 bases spanning the gap. The CDR3 spans 14 residues. CDR3 nucleotides: TGTGCCAGCAGCTTGCAGGGCAGCACAGATACGCAGTATTTT. Amino acids: CASSLQGSTDTQYF.

This chain connects TRBV11-2 to TRBJ2-7; 10 bases align to TRBD2. The CDR3 totals 16 residues. Germline loops: CDR1 SGHAT, CDR2 FQNNGV. The J segment lost 2 bases and the V segment lost 4 bases, leaving 8 bases of the junction unmatched. CDR3 sequence: CASSSRTSGTPYEQYF. CDR3 nucleotides: TGTGCCAGCAGCTCCAGGACTAGCGGCACACCCTACGAGCAGTACTTC.

The chain is built from TRBV4-2 and TRBJ2-5, with 11 positions matching TRBD2. Losses at the gene ends were 0 bases for V and 4 bases for J; bases not matched to a gene: 7. Germline V lookup: CDR1 LGHNA, CDR2 YNFKEQ. This CDR3 is 17 amino acids long. The CDR3 coding sequence is TGTGCCAGCAGCCAAGATCCTAGCGGGGGGTTCGGAGAGACCCAGTACTTC. This gives the protein CASSQDPSGGFGETQYF.

This chain links TRBV5-1 with TRBJ1-6, with TRBD1 as a possible D gene (6 bases). CDR3 length: 16 amino acids. V lost 0 bases, J lost 6 bases, and 13 bases lay in between. CDR1 and CDR2 (germline): SGHRS, YFSETQ. This CDR3 is CASSLGQEFSNSPLHF. The CDR3 region has the DNA TGCGCCAGCAGCTTGGGACAGGAGTTCTCTAATTCACCCCTCCACTTT. The full variable domain, in which reference TRBV5-1 and TRBJ1-6 provide the parts outside the CDR3, is KAGVTQTPRYLIKTRGQQVTLSCSPISGHRSVSWYQQTPGQGLQFLFEYFSETQRNKGNFPGRFSGRQFSNSRSEMNVSTLELGDSALYLCASSLGQEFSNSPLHFGNGTRLTVT.

This chain uses TRBV11-2 with TRBJ2-7; D possibly corresponds to TRBD1 (5 bases). Per the germline V gene, CDR1 is SGHAT and CDR2 is FQNNGV. V shed 1 base and J shed 1 base, with 17 bases lying between them. The CDR3 sequence is 17 residues long. The CDR3 spells CASSLGPPGLLSYEQYF. Here the CDR3 DNA reads TGTGCCAGCAGCTTAGGCCCCCCAGGGCTTCTGTCCTACGAGCAGTACTTC.